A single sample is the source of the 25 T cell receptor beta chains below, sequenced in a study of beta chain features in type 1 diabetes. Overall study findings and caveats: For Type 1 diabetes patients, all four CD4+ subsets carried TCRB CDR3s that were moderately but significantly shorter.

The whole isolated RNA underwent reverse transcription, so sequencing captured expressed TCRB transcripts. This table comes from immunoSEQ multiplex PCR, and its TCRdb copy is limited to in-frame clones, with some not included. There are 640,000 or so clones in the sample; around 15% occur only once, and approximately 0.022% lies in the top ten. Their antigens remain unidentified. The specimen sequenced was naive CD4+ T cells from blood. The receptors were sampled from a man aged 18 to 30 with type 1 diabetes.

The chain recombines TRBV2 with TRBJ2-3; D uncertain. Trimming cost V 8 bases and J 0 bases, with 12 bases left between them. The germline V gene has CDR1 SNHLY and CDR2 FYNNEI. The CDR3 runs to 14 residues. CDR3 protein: CASHSDSSTDTQYF. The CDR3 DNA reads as TGTGCCAGCCACAGCGACTCAAGCACAGATACGCAGTATTTT.

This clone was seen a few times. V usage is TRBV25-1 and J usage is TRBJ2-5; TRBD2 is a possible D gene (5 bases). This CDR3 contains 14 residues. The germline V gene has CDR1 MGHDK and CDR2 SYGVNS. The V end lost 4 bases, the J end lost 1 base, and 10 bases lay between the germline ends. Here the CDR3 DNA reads TGTGCCAGCAGTGCCCGAGAGGGCCAAGAGACCCAGTACTTC. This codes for CASSAREGQETQYF.

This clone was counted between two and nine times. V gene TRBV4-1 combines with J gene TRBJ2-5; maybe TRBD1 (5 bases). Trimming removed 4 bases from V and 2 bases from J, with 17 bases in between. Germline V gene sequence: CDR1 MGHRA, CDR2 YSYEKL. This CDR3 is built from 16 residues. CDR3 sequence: CASSRASQGGQETQYF. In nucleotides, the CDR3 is TGCGCCAGCAGCCGCGCATCCCAGGGCGGACAAGAGACCCAGTACTTC.

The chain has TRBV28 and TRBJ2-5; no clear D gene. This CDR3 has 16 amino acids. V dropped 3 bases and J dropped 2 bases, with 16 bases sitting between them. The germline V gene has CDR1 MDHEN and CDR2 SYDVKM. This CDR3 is CASSFPGSRKQETQYF. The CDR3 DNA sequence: TGTGCCAGCAGTTTCCCCGGGTCTCGCAAACAAGAGACCCAGTACTTC. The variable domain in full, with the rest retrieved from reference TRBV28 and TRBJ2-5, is DVKVTQSSRYLVKRTGEKVFLECVQDMDHENMFWYRQDPGLGLRLIYFSYDVKMKEKGDIPEGYSVSREKKERFSLILESASTNQTSMYLCASSFPGSRKQETQYFGPGTRLLVL.

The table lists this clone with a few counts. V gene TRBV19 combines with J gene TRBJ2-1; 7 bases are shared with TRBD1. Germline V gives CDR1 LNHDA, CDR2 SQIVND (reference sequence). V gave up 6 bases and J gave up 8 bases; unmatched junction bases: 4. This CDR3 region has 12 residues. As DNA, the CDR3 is TGTGCCAGTAGCTCCCAGGGGGATGAGCAGTTCTTC. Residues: CASSSQGDEQFF.

CDR3 bases: TGTGCCTGTTGGATGGGGCTCTACGAGCAGTACTTC. Protein sequence: CACWMGLYEQYF. This chain links TRBV30 with TRBJ2-7; D perhaps matches TRBD1 (5 bases). The CDR3 extends over 12 amino acids. Between the trimmed V and J ends, which lost 6 bases and 3 bases, there was a span of 12 bases. Germline CDR1 is GTSNPN and CDR2 is SVGIG (reference sequence).

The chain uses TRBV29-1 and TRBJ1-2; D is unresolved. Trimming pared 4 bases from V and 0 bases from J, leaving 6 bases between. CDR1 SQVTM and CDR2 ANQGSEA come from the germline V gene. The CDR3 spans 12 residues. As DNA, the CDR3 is TGCAGCGTTGCTCAGGCTAACTATGGCTACACCTTC. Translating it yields CSVAQANYGYTF.

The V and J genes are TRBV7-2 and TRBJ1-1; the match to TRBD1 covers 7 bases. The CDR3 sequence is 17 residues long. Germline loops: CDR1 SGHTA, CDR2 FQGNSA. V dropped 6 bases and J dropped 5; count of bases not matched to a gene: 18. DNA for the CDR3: TGTGCCAGCAGTCAAAGTCGACCAGGGGGGCTCGGGACTGAAGCTTTCTTT. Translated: CASSQSRPGGLGTEAFF. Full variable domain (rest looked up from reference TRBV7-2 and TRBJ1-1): GAGVSQSPSNKVTEKGKDVELRCDPISGHTALYWYRQSLGQGLEFLIYFQGNSAPDKSGLPSDRFSAERTGGSVSTLTIQRTQQEDSAVYLCASSQSRPGGLGTEAFFGQGTRLTVV.

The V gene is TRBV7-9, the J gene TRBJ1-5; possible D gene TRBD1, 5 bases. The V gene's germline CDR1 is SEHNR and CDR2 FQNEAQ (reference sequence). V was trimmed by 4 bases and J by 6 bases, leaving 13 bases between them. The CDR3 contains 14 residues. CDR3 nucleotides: TGTGCCAGCAGCTCGACAGATTTTGCTCAGCCCCAGCATTTT. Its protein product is CASSSTDFAQPQHF.

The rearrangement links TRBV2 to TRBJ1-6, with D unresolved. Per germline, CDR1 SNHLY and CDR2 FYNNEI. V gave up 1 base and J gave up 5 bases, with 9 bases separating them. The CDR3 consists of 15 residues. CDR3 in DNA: TGTGCCAGCAGTGAAGGACAACCCAATAATTCACCCCTCCACTTT. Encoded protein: CASSEGQPNNSPLHF.

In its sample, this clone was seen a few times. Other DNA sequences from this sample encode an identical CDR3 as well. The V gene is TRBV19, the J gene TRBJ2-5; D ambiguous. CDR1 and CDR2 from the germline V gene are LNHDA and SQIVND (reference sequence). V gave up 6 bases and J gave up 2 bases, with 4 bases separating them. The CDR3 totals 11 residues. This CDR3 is CASSLQETQYF. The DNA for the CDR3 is TGTGCCAGTAGCCTACAAGAGACCCAGTACTTC.

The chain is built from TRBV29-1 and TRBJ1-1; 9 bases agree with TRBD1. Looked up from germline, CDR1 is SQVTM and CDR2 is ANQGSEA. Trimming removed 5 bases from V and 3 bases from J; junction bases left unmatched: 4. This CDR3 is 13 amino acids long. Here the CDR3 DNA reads TGCAGCGTTCAACAGGGGGCATACACTGAAGCTTTCTTT. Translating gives CSVQQGAYTEAFF.

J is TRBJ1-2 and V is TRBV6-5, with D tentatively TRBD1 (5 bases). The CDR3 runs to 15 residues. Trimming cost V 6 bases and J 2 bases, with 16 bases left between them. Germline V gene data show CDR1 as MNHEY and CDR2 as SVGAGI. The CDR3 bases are TGTGCCAGCAGAGCCCCGGAGGGGAGAAACTATGGCTACACCTTC. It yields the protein CASRAPEGRNYGYTF.

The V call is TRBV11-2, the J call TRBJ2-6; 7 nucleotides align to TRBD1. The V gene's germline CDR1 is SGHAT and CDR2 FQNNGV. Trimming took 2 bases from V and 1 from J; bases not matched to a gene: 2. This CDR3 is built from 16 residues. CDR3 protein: CASSLPRGSGANVLTF. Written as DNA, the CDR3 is TGTGCCAGCAGCTTACCCAGGGGGTCTGGGGCCAACGTCCTGACTTTC.

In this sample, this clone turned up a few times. The CDR3 DNA is TGTGCCAGTAGTCCACTACCGGGACAGGGTGAAAATGAGCAGTTCTTC. Translation: CASSPLPGQGENEQFF. This chain links TRBV19 with TRBJ2-1, with 9 bases matching TRBD1. CDR3 length equals 16 residues. Germline assignment: CDR1 LNHDA and CDR2 SQIVND (reference sequence). V was pared by 5 bases and J by 7 bases, with 12 bases of the junction left unmatched.

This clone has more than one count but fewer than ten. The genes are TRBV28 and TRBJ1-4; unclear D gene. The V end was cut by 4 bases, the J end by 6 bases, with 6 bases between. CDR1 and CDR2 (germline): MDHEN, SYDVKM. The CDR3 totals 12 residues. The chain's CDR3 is CASSWSDEKLFF. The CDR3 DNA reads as TGTGCCAGCAGTTGGTCAGATGAAAAACTGTTTTTT.

CDR3 DNA sequence: TGTGCCAGCAGCGTGGCAGGGGACCGCACAGATACGCAGTATTTT. Residues: CASSVAGDRTDTQYF. The chain recombines TRBV9 with TRBJ2-3; possible D gene TRBD1, 6 bases. Per germline, CDR1 SGDLS and CDR2 YYNGEE. Trimming took 2 bases from V and 1 from J, leaving 11 bases between them. The CDR3 runs to 15 residues. The variable domain in full, with the rest retrieved from reference TRBV9 and TRBJ2-3, is DSGVTQTPKHLITATGQRVTLRCSPRSGDLSVYWYQQSLDQGLQFLIQYYNGEERAKGNILERFSAQQFPDLHSELNLSSLELGDSALYFCASSVAGDRTDTQYFGPGTRLTVL.

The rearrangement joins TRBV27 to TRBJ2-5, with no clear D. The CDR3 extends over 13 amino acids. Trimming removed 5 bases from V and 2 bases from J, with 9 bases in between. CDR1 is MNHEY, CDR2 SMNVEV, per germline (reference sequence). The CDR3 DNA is TGTGCCAGCAGTCACGGACCACAAGAGACCCAGTACTTC. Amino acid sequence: CASSHGPQETQYF.

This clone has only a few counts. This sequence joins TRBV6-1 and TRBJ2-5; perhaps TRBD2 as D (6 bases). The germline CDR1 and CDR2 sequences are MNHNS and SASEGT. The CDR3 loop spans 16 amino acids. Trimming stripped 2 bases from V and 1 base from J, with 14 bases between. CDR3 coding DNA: TGTGCCAGCAGTGAATATATTCGGGGGACCCAAGAGACCCAGTACTTC. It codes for CASSEYIRGTQETQYF.

CDR3 in DNA: TGTGCCAGCAGCTCTCAGGGTGTTGGTTCACCCCTCCACTTT. This sequence encodes CASSSQGVGSPLHF. The genes are TRBV7-9 and TRBJ1-6; D is possibly TRBD1 (5 bases). This CDR3 contains 14 residues. The germline gives CDR1 SEHNR, CDR2 FQNEAQ (reference sequence). V lost 4 bases to trimming and J lost 9 bases, with 13 bases between them.

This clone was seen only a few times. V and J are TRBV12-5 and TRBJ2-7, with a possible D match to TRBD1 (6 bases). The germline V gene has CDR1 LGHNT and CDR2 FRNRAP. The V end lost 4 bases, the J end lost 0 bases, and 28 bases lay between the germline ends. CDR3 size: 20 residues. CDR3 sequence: CASGSSALAGVKISSYEQYF. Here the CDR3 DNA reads TGTGCTAGTGGTTCCTCCGCCCTGGCAGGGGTCAAGATTAGCTCCTACGAGCAGTACTTC.

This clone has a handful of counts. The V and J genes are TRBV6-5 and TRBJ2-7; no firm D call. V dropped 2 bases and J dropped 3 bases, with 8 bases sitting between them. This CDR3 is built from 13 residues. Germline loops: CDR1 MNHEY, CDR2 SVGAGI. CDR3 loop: CASSYTNSYEQYF. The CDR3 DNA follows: TGTGCCAGCAGTTACACCAACAGCTACGAGCAGTACTTC.

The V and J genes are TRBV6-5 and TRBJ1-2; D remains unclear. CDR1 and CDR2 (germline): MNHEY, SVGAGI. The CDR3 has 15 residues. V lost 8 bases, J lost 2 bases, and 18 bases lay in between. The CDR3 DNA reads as TGTGCCAGCGGGCAACAACCCACTGAGAACTATGGCTACACCTTC. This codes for CASGQQPTENYGYTF.

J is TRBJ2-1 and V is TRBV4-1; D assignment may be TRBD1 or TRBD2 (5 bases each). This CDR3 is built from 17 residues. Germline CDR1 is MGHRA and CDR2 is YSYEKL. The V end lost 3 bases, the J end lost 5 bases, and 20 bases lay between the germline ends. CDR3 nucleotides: TGCGCCAGCAGCCACACCCCGGGACCCCCATCTCACAATGAGCAGTTCTTC. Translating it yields CASSHTPGPPSHNEQFF.

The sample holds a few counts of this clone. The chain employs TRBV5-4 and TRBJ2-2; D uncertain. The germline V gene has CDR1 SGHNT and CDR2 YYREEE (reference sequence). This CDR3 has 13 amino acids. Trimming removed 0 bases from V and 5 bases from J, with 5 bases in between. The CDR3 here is CASSLDPTGELFF. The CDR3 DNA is TGTGCCAGCAGCTTGGACCCAACCGGGGAGCTGTTTTTT.